This passage covers 12 T cell receptor beta chains from one sample sequenced in a study of T cells in Graves' hyperthyroidism and ophthalmopathy. Regions amplified from RNA transcripts were the TCR beta CDR3 regions. With the HTBI primer set, the TCR CDR3 went through a first round of RT-PCR. TCRdb reanalysed the multiplex PCR reads using MiXCR and keeps one entry per CDR3 protein. The sample lists about 560,000 distinct CDR3 sequences; 16% were seen once. What was sequenced was blood. The receptors stem from a woman aged 18-29 years with Graves' hyperthyroidism.

This clonotype was detected many times. This sequence joins TRBV7-8 and TRBJ1-2; D not certain. Germline loops: CDR1 SGHVS, CDR2 FQNEAQ. This CDR3 has 16 residues. V lost 5 bases and J lost 0, with 16 bases in between. This CDR3 reads CASSNHRATANYGYTF. CDR3 sequence (DNA): TGTGCCAGCAGCAATCACCGGGCGACCGCTAACTATGGCTACACCTTC.

The table lists this clonotype with many counts. The chain recombines TRBV7-6 with TRBJ2-2, with 7 positions matching TRBD1. The germline V gene has CDR1 SGHVS and CDR2 FNYEAQ. Trimming cost V 1 base and J 2 bases; bases outside gene matches: 7. This CDR3 spans 17 amino acids. In DNA, the CDR3 is TGTGCCAGCAGCTTAGGCAGGGGGACAGTCAACACCGGGGAGCTGTTTTTT. Translating it yields CASSLGRGTVNTGELFF.

The chain uses TRBV25-1 and TRBJ2-1; 7 bases are shared with TRBD2. This CDR3 contains 17 residues. Germline-derived CDR1 and CDR2 are MGHDK and SYGVNS. The V segment lost 3 bases and the J segment 5 bases; nucleotides outside the gene matches: 13. CDR3 DNA: TGTGCCAGCAGTGAGCGGTTTGGACTAGGGTCGGACAATGAGCAGTTCTTC. Translating gives CASSERFGLGSDNEQFF.

This rearrangement joins TRBV7-8 to TRBJ2-3; D not certain. This CDR3 has 19 amino acids. Germline V gene lookup returns CDR1 SGHVS and CDR2 FQNEAQ. V gave up 3 bases and J gave up 2 bases, with 24 bases separating them. The CDR3 sequence: CASSLTRILDALNTDTQYF. Here the CDR3 DNA reads TGTGCCAGCAGCTTGACCCGTATTTTGGACGCTCTAAACACAGATACGCAGTATTTT.

This chain connects TRBV6-1 to TRBJ2-1; a possible D gene is TRBD2 (5 bases). The CDR3 extends over 16 amino acids. The V gene lost 3 bases and the J gene lost 0 bases, with 12 bases spanning the gap. Germline lookup yields CDR1 MNHNS and CDR2 SASEGT. In DNA form, the CDR3 reads TGTGCCAGCAGTGACTTGACTATCACCTCCTACAATGAGCAGTTCTTC. Protein product: CASSDLTITSYNEQFF.

This clonotype occurred many times. The chain couples TRBV4-2 to TRBJ2-5; TRBD2 agrees at 7 bases. With 1 base clipped from V and 4 bases from J, the junction kept 12 bases outside the gene matches. Germline loops: CDR1 LGHNA, CDR2 YNFKEQ. CDR3 length: 17 residues. The CDR3 nucleotides read TGTGCCAGCAGCCAAGGGAATAACGCGGGAGTCCCAGAGACCCAGTACTTC. Its protein product is CASSQGNNAGVPETQYF.

The sample holds many counts of this clonotype. The chain links TRBV6-5 to TRBJ2-1, with 14 bases matching TRBD2. The CDR3 is 17 residues long. Trimming cost V 0 bases and J 7 bases; bases outside gene matches: 5. Germline CDR1 and CDR2: MNHEY and SVGAGI. Here the CDR3 reads CASSYSGLAGVGNEQFF. The CDR3 DNA is TGTGCCAGCAGTTACTCGGGACTAGCGGGAGTGGGGAATGAGCAGTTCTTC.

In the case of this clonotype: Possible read error: a much larger clone is one base away. The chain couples TRBV5-5 to TRBJ1-1; TRBD1 matches at 8 bases. This CDR3 region has 13 residues. Unmatched junction bases numbered 6, after V lost 4 bases and J lost 7 bases. In germline, CDR1 is SGHKS, CDR2 YYEKEE (reference sequence). CDR3 sequence (DNA): TGTGCCAGCAGCGCGGACAGGGATTTTGAAGCTTTCTTT. This encodes CASSADRDFEAFF. Drawing the rest from reference TRBV5-5 and TRBJ1-1, the complete variable domain is DAGVTQSPTHLIKTRGQQVTLRCSPISGHKSVSWYQQVLGQGPQFIFQYYEKEERGRGNFPDRFSARQFPNYSSELNVNALLLGDSALYLCASSADRDFEAFFGQGTRLTVV.

The V gene is TRBV15, the J gene TRBJ2-3; D gene unclear. The CDR3 has 15 residues. Germline V lookup: CDR1 LNHNV, CDR2 YYDKDF (reference sequence). V shed 4 bases and J shed 0 bases, with 11 bases lying between them. Here the CDR3 reads CATSTQQRSTDTQYF. The CDR3 coding sequence is TGTGCCACCAGCACTCAACAACGTAGCACAGATACGCAGTATTTT.

This clonotype has ten or more counts. The gene calls are TRBV7-9 and TRBJ2-1; 9 bases match TRBD2. With V trimmed by 5 bases and J by 11 bases, 13 bases remained unmatched. Germline-derived CDR1 and CDR2 are SEHNR and FQNEAQ (reference sequence). This CDR3 comprises 15 residues. The CDR3 here is CASSPLAAGGQKQFF. In nucleotides, the CDR3 is TGTGCCAGCAGCCCGCTGGCAGCGGGGGGCCAGAAGCAGTTCTTC.

This clonotype was observed at least ten times. The rearrangement links TRBV7-2 to TRBJ2-3; D is unresolved. Germline CDR1 reads SGHTA; CDR2 reads FQGNSA. Trimming removed 4 bases from V and 4 bases from J, with 3 bases in between. The CDR3 contains 11 residues. The CDR3 protein is CASSYSDTQYF. The CDR3 nucleotides are TGTGCCAGCAGCTATTCAGATACGCAGTATTTT.

In this sample, this clonotype turned up many times. V is TRBV27 and J is TRBJ1-4, with 9 positions matching TRBD1. J gave up 5 bases and V 6 bases, and 4 bases lay outside the gene matches. Germline V gives CDR1 MNHEY, CDR2 SMNVEV (reference sequence). This CDR3 is built from 14 residues. CDR3 loop: CASSSTGGNEKLFF. CDR3 nucleotides: TGTGCCAGCAGCTCGACAGGGGGAAATGAAAAACTGTTTTTT.